This T cell receptor beta chain was recorded in a study of control samples from healthy donors and cancer patients. Assay: immunoSEQ multiplex PCR; the TCRdb copy retains only in-frame clones and omits some. The data show 75,000 to 95,000 clones, more than 70% seen once. Sequencing input: blood. This receptor was obtained from a woman between 45 and 60 years old in good health.

CDR3 nucleotides: TGTGCCAGCAGCCTAGCGGGGGGTTACGAGCAGTACTTC. It codes for CASSLAGGYEQYF. V gene TRBV25-1 combines with J gene TRBJ2-7; 11 bases are shared with TRBD2. The junction had 2 bases not matched to a gene; V was cut back by 6 bases and J by 4 bases. Per germline, CDR1 MGHDK and CDR2 SYGVNS. This CDR3 has 13 residues.